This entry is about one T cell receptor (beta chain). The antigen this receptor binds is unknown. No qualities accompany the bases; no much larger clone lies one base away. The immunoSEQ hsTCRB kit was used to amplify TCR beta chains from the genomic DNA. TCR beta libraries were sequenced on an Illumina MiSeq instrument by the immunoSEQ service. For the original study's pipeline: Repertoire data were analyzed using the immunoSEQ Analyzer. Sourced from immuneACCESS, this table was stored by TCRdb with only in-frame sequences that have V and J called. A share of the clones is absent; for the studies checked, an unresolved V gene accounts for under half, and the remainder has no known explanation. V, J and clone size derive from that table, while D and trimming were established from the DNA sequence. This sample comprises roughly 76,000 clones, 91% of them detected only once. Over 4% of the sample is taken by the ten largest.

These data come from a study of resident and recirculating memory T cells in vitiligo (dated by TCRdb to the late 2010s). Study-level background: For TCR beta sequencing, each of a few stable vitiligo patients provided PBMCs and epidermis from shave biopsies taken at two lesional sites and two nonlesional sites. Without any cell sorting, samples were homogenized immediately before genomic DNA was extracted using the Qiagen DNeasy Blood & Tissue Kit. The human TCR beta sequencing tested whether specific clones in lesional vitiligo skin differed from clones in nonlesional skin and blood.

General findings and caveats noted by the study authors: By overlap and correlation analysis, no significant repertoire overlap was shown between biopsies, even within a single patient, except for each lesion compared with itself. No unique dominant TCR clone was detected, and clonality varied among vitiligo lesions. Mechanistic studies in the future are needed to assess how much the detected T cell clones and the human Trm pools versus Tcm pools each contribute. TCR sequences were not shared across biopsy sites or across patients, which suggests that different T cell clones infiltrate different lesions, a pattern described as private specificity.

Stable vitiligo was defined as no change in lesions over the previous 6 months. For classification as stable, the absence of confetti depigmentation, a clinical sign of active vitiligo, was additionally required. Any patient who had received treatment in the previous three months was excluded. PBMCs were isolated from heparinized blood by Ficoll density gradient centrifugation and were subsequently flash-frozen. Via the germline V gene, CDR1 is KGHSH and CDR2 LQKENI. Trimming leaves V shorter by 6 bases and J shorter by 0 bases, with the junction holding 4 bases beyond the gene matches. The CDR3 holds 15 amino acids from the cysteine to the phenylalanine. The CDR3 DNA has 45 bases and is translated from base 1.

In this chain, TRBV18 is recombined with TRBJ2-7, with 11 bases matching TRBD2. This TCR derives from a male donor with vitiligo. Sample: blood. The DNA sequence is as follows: TGTGCCAGCTCGCCGACTAGCGGGGCCTCCTACGAGCAGTACTTC. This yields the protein CASSPTSGASYEQYF. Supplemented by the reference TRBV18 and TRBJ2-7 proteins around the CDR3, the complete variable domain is NAGVMQNPRHLVRRRGQEARLRCSPMKGHSHVYWYRQLPEEGLKFMVYLQKENIIDESGMPKERFSAEFPKEGPSILRIQQVVRGDSAAYFCASSPTSGASYEQYFGPGTRLTVT.